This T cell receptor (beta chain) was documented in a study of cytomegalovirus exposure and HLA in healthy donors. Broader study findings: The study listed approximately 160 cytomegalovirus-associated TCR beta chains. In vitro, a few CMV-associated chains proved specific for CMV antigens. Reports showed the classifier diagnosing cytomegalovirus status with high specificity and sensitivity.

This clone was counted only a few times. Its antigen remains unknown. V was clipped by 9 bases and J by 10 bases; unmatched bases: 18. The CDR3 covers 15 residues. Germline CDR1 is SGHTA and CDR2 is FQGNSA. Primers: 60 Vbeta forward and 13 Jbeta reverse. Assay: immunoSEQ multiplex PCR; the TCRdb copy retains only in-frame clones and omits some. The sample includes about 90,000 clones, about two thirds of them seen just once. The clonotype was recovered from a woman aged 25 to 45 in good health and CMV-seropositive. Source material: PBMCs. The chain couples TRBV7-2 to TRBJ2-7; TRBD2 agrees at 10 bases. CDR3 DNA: TGTGCCAGTACCACTTCCCCCCTAGCGGGGGCCGCACAGTACTTC. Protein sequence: CASTTSPLAGAAQYF.